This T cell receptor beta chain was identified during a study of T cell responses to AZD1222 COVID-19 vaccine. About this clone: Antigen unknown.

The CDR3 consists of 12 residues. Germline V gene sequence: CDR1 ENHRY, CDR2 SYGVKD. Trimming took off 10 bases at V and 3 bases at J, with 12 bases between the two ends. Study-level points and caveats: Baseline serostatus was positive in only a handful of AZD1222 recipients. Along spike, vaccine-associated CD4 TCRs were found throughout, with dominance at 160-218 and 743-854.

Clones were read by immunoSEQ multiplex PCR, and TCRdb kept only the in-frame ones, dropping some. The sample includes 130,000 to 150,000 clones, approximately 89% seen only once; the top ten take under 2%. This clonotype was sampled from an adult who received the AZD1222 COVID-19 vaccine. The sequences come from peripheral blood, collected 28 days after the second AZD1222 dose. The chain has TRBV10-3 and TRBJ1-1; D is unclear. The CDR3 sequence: CATHGPDTEAFF. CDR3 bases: TGTGCCACACATGGTCCGGACACTGAAGCTTTCTTT.